Below, 25 T cell receptor beta chains from the same sample are listed, as sequenced in a study of blood T cells in healthy people across ages. Using a J-beta primer mix together with a sample-barcoded 5' primer, a second PCR was run for about 6 to 12 cycles. Each CDR3 protein gets one entry after TCRdb re-called the 5' RACE reads with MiXCR. This table holds under 2,000,000 distinct CDR3 sequences, 49% found once. Sequencing used blood. These receptors all stem from a woman aged 40 to 50 in good health.

The V and J genes are TRBV4-1 and TRBJ1-6; TRBD1 is a possible D gene (6 bases). V lost 2 bases to trimming and J lost 10 bases, with 21 bases between them. Germline CDR1 MGHRA, CDR2 YSYEKL. This CDR3 region has 17 residues. In nucleotides, the CDR3 is TGCGCCAGCAGCCAATATCCCGCAGGGGAAATTGGGTCACCCCTCCACTTT. This gives the protein CASSQYPAGEIGSPLHF.

The J gene is TRBJ2-3, the V gene TRBV7-6, with 8 bases fitting TRBD2. V lost 4 bases and J lost 4; bases outside the gene matches: 7. Germline V gene sequence: CDR1 SGHVS, CDR2 FNYEAQ. CDR3 size: 15 residues. CDR3: CASSSSGGGADTQYF. The CDR3 nucleotides are TGTGCCAGCAGCTCGAGCGGGGGTGGGGCAGATACGCAGTATTTT.

This rearrangement joins TRBV20-1 to TRBJ2-3; 14 nucleotides align to TRBD2. The germline V gene encodes CDR1 DFQATT and CDR2 SNEGSKA (reference sequence). V trimming: 4 bases; J trimming: 2 bases; junction bases outside the gene matches: 5. The CDR3 sequence is 16 residues long. The CDR3 nucleotides are TGCAGTGCTACGACTAGCGGGGGGGTATACACAGATACGCAGTATTTT. Protein: CSATTSGGVYTDTQYF.

The chain uses TRBV20-1 and TRBJ2-5; D is unclear. The CDR3 sequence is 14 residues long. V was clipped by 5 bases and J by 2 bases, with 15 bases between them. Germline V gene lookup returns CDR1 DFQATT and CDR2 SNEGSKA (reference sequence). CDR3 region: CSAPPPIEQETQYF. DNA for the CDR3: TGCAGTGCTCCCCCCCCGATCGAACAAGAGACCCAGTACTTC.

There are many counts of this clonotype. The rearrangement joins TRBV3-1 to TRBJ2-5; 12 bases are shared with TRBD2. Germline V gene data show CDR1 as LGHDT and CDR2 as YNNKEL (reference sequence). J gave up 5 bases and V 1 base, and 2 bases lay outside the gene matches. The CDR3 totals 15 residues. This CDR3 is CASSQGLAGAETQYF. DNA of the CDR3: TGTGCCAGCAGCCAAGGACTAGCGGGGGCTGAGACCCAGTACTTC.

This clonotype turned up a few times. This chain uses TRBV6-2 or TRBV6-3 with TRBJ2-6; the D gene is possibly TRBD1 (6 bases). The CDR3 totals 20 residues. V was pared by 6 bases and J by 0 bases, with 24 bases between. Germline CDR1 is MNHEY and CDR2 is SVGEGT. CDR3 coding DNA: TGTGCCAGCAGCCCCATGCCAGGGGAAACCCCCGGCTCTGGGGCCAACGTCCTGACTTTC. Its protein product is CASSPMPGETPGSGANVLTF.

V usage is TRBV20-1 and J usage is TRBJ1-6; a weak D match, TRBD1 (6 bases). V gave up 3 bases and J gave up 6 bases, with 9 bases separating them. The CDR3 contains 13 residues. From germline, CDR1 is DFQATT and CDR2 SNEGSKA (reference sequence). For the CDR3, the DNA is TGCAGTGCTAGCGGCAGGGGTAATTCACCCCTCCACTTT. It encodes CSASGRGNSPLHF.

The J gene is TRBJ2-7, the V gene TRBV4-1; D is undetermined. The CDR3 is made up of 15 amino acids. Trimming removed 5 bases at V and 6 bases at J, with 20 bases between. The germline V gene has CDR1 MGHRA and CDR2 YSYEKL. The CDR3 region is CASSLQTGELCEQYF. DNA for the CDR3: TGCGCCAGCAGCTTACAGACCGGCGAGCTGTGCGAGCAGTACTTC.

This clonotype has only a few counts. V usage is TRBV20-1 and J usage is TRBJ2-7; 7 bases are shared with TRBD1. With V trimmed by 2 bases and J by 2 bases, 9 bases remained unmatched. Germline V gives CDR1 DFQATT, CDR2 SNEGSKA (reference sequence). This CDR3 comprises 15 residues. The CDR3 loop reads CSARRGQASTYEQYF. CDR3 in DNA: TGCAGTGCTAGACGCGGACAGGCCTCCACCTACGAGCAGTACTTC.

Here the CDR3 reads CASSLVGQGVRSTF. Written as DNA, the CDR3 is TGTGCCAGCAGCTTAGTTGGTCAGGGGGTTCGTTCCACCTTC. The chain recombines TRBV7-9 with TRBJ1-2; the match to TRBD1 covers 7 bases. Trimming took 1 base from V and 13 from J; bases not matched to a gene: 12. CDR1 is SEHNR, CDR2 FQNEAQ, per germline (reference sequence). CDR3 length equals 14 residues.

The rearrangement joins TRBV7-2 to TRBJ2-7; a weak D match, TRBD1 (6 bases). The CDR3 length is 15 residues. Germline lookup yields CDR1 SGHTA and CDR2 FQGNSA. Trimming left V 5 bases short and J 2 bases short, with 16 bases between. As DNA, the CDR3 is TGTGCCAGCAGCGTTAGGGGACATGGGGCCTACGAGCAGTACTTC. Translated, it gives CASSVRGHGAYEQYF.

This clonotype occurred a few times. This chain links TRBV12-3 or TRBV12-4 with TRBJ2-3; D might be TRBD1 or TRBD2, each matching 6 bases. V lost 6 bases and J 4 bases, leaving 17 bases between the germline ends. The CDR3 has 15 amino acids. Here the CDR3 reads CASSKGEDFADTQYF. CDR3 bases: TGTGCCAGCAGCAAGGGGGAGGACTTCGCAGATACGCAGTATTTT.

The V gene is TRBV7-2, the J gene TRBJ2-7; D possibly matches TRBD1 or TRBD2 (6 bases each). Germline V CDR1 and CDR2: SGHTA, FQGNSA. The germline V and J ends were trimmed by 4 bases and 3 bases, with 22 bases remaining between them. The CDR3 is 17 amino acids. The CDR3 here is CASSSLGGRGKGYEQYF. The CDR3 DNA follows: TGTGCCAGCAGCTCTCTGGGGGGCCGAGGAAAAGGCTACGAGCAGTACTTC. Supplemented by reference TRBV7-2 and TRBJ2-7, the full variable domain reads GAGVSQSPSNKVTEKGKDVELRCDPISGHTALYWYRQSLGQGLEFLIYFQGNSAPDKSGLPSDRFSAERTGGSVSTLTIQRTQQEDSAVYLCASSSLGGRGKGYEQYFGPGTRLTVT.

V is TRBV12-3 or TRBV12-4 and J is TRBJ2-1, with D possibly called TRBD1 or TRBD2 (6 bases each). This CDR3 has 15 residues. V was pared by 3 bases and J by 8 bases, with 17 bases between. Here the CDR3 DNA reads TGTGCCAGCAGTTTGGCTGGGGGGCCTTCCGATGAGCAGTTCTTC. It yields the protein CASSLAGGPSDEQFF.

Worth noting for this clonotype: At one of its ends the junction is not consistent with the germline gene, which may arise from a read error. The V and J genes are TRBV28 and TRBJ2-7; 9 bases agree with TRBD1. Germline values: CDR1 MDHEN, CDR2 SYDVKM. This CDR3 is 14 amino acids long. The CDR3 spells CASSPTGGSYKQYF. The CDR3 bases are TGTGCCAGCAGTCCTACAGGGGGCTCCTACAAGCAGTACTTC.

The V gene is TRBV6-5, the J gene TRBJ2-5, with TRBD2 matching 12 bases. The CDR3 runs to 17 residues. Trimming cost V 2 bases and J 5 bases; bases outside gene matches: 9. The germline CDR1 and CDR2 sequences are MNHEY and SVGAGI. The CDR3 nucleotides read TGTGCCAGCAGTTACATGGCTAGCGGGGGGGCCTATGAGACCCAGTACTTC. Translation gives CASSYMASGGAYETQYF.

This sequence joins TRBV28 and TRBJ2-1, with D unclear. From germline, CDR1 is MDHEN and CDR2 SYDVKM. This CDR3 is 15 amino acids long. V lost 7 bases, J lost 3 bases, and 16 bases lay in between. CDR3 in amino acids: CASNPSDRVYNEQFF. The CDR3 nucleotides read TGTGCCAGCAACCCATCAGATAGGGTCTACAATGAGCAGTTCTTC.

A word on this clonotype: One end of the junction varies from germline; a read error may be responsible. V and J are TRBV4-1 and TRBJ2-1; 7 nucleotides match TRBD2. CDR1 MGHRA and CDR2 YSYEKL come from the germline V gene. This CDR3 contains 14 residues. The chain's CDR3 is CVSSQDGGIYEQFF. CDR3 sequence (DNA): TGCGTCAGCAGCCAAGACGGGGGGATTTATGAGCAGTTCTTC.

This chain uses TRBV12-3 or TRBV12-4 with TRBJ1-2; D is undetermined. The V end lost 5 bases, the J end lost 2 bases, and 15 bases lay between the germline ends. The CDR3 sequence is 15 residues long. CDR3 nucleotides: TGTGCCAGCAGTCCCTCCCCAAGACGGAACTATGGCTACACCTTC. Its translation is CASSPSPRRNYGYTF.

The rearrangement joins TRBV24-1 to TRBJ2-5, with TRBD2 matching 8 bases. The CDR3 runs to 16 residues. Germline trimming cut 3 bases from V and 4 bases from J; bases unmatched to any gene: 9. Germline loops: CDR1 KGHDR, CDR2 SFDVKD. The CDR3 DNA reads as TGTGCCACCAGTGATACCAGCGGGGGATTCGGAGAGACCCAGTACTTC. Its translation is CATSDTSGGFGETQYF.

A remark on this clonotype: An end of the junction does not agree with germline; a read error may underlie this. The V call is TRBV4-1, the J call TRBJ2-5, with TRBD2 matching 12 bases. The germline V gene encodes CDR1 MGHRA and CDR2 YSYEKL. This CDR3 is built from 18 residues. Written as DNA, the CDR3 is TGCGCCAGCAGCCAAGACCGAGGACTAGCGGGGAGACAAGAGACCCGGTACTTC. Its protein is CASSQDRGLAGRQETRYF.

V and J are TRBV10-3 and TRBJ1-1; D gene unclear. CDR3 length: 12 residues. The ends were cut back, 9 bases at V and 7 bases at J, with 15 bases in the middle. CDR1 and CDR2 from the germline V gene are ENHRY and SYGVKD. CDR3 sequence: CAISSRRIEAFF. CDR3 nucleotides: TGTGCCATATCCTCCAGGAGAATTGAAGCTTTCTTT.

The chain couples TRBV6-2 or TRBV6-3 to TRBJ2-6; D may be TRBD1 or TRBD2 (5 bases each). CDR3 length: 15 residues. V was trimmed by 8 bases and J by 0 bases, leaving 11 bases between them. Germline lookup yields CDR1 MNHEY and CDR2 SVGEGT. CDR3 sequence (DNA): TGTGCCAGCCGAGGGGCGGCCTCTGGGGCCAACGTCCTGACTTTC. Its translation: CASRGAASGANVLTF.

This clonotype came up once. V and J are TRBV6-5 and TRBJ2-5, with D maybe TRBD2 (7 bases). The V end was cut by 0 bases, the J end by 1 base, with 18 bases between. The CDR3 has 18 amino acids. Germline CDR1 is MNHEY and CDR2 is SVGAGI. The CDR3 DNA sequence: TGTGCCAGCAGTTACTCGAATAACGGCGGGGGCCTCCAAGAGACCCAGTACTTC. This gives the protein CASSYSNNGGGLQETQYF.

CDR3 nucleotides: TGTGCCAGCAGCGAGCTACGGGGCTTCACTCAAACAGATACGCAGTATTTT. Protein: CASSELRGFTQTDTQYF. This chain joins TRBV13 and TRBJ2-3; D tentatively reads TRBD1 or TRBD2 (5 bases each). Germline V gene lookup returns CDR1 PRHDT and CDR2 FYEKMQ (reference sequence). This CDR3 spans 17 amino acids. V was pared by 5 bases and J by 3 bases, with 21 bases between.